This entry describes one TCR beta chain. The data belong to a study of blood T cell repertoires in COVID-19. Study at large: The study drew acute and convalescent COVID-19 samples from the United States, Italy and Spain.

Original processing methods: It was from reference gene primer amplification that nucleated cell counts were estimated. Sequenced by immunoSEQ multiplex PCR; TCRdb stores in-frame clones only, minus some. That table is the source of V, J and clone size, and D and trimming were worked out from the DNA. In the table there are roughly 90,000 clones, over 80% of which are singletons. The germline gives CDR1 SGHKS, CDR2 YYEKEE (reference sequence). The CDR3 runs to 14 residues. V lost 6 bases and J lost 3, with 16 bases in between. Sequenced input: peripheral blood. V is TRBV5-5 and J is TRBJ2-7; possible D gene TRBD2, 5 bases. This clonotype was sampled from a human donor in a cohort sampled during active COVID-19. CDR3 coding DNA: TGTGCCAGCAATGCCGGGGTGGTGGACTACGAGCAGTACTTC. Translating gives CASNAGVVDYEQYF.